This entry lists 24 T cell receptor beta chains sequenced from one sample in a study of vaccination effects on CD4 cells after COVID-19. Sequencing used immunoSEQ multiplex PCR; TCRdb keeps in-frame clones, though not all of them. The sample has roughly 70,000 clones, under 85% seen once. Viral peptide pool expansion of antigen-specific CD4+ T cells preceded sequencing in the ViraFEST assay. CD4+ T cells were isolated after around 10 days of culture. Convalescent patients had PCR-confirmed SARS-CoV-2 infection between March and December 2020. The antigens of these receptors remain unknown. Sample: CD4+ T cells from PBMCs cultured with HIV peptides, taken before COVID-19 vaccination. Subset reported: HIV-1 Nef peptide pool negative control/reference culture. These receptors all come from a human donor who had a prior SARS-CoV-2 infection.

The chain's CDR3 is CASRGALDTQYF. The CDR3 bases are TGTGCCAGCAGGGGGGCCTTAGATACGCAGTATTTT. The rearrangement joins TRBV25-1 to TRBJ2-3; maybe TRBD1 (6 bases). Germline CDR1 MGHDK, CDR2 SYGVNS. The CDR3 is 12 amino acids. Trimming pared 6 bases from V and 5 bases from J, leaving 9 bases between.

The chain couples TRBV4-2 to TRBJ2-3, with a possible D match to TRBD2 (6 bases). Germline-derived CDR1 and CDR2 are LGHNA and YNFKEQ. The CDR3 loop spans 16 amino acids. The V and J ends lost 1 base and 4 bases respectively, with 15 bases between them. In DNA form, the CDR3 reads TGTGCCAGCAGCCAAGTTAGTGGCGGGATTGCAGATACGCAGTATTTT. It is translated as CASSQVSGGIADTQYF.

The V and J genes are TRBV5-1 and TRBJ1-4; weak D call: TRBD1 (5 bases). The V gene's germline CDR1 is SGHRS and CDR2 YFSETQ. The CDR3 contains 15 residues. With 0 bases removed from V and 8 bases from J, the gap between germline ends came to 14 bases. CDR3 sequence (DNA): TGCGCCAGCAGCTTGGTCGGGGGGGGAGGCGAAAAACTGTTTTTT. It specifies CASSLVGGGGEKLFF.

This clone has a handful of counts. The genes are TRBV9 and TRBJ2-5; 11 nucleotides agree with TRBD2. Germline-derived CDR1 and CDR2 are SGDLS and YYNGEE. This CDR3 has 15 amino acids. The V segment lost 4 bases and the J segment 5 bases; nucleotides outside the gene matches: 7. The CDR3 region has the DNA TGTGCCAGCAGCCGGACTAGCGGGTTGCCTGAGACCCAGTACTTC. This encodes CASSRTSGLPETQYF. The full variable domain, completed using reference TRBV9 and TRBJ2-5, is DSGVTQTPKHLITATGQRVTLRCSPRSGDLSVYWYQQSLDQGLQFLIQYYNGEERAKGNILERFSAQQFPDLHSELNLSSLELGDSALYFCASSRTSGLPETQYFGPGTRLLVL.

The CDR3 DNA reads as TGTGCCAGCAGACAGGGGGCAACTAGCTCCTATAATTCACCCCTCCACTTT. Protein sequence: CASRQGATSSYNSPLHF. The V and J genes are TRBV7-2 and TRBJ1-6; TRBD1 aligns across 9 bases. CDR1 is SGHTA and CDR2 is FQGNSA in the germline V gene. The CDR3 sequence is 17 residues long. Unmatched junction bases numbered 6, after V lost 6 bases and J lost 0 bases.

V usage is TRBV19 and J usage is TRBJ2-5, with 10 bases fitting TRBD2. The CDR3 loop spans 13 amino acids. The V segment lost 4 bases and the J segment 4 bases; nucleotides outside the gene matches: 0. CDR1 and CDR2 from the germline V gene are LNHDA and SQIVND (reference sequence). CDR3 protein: CASSRLAGETQYF. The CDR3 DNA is TGTGCCAGTAGTAGACTAGCGGGAGAGACCCAGTACTTC.

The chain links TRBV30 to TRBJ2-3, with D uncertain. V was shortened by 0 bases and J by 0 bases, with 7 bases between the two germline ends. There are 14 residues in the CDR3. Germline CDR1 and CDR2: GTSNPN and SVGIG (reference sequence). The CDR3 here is CAWSVSQSTDTQYF. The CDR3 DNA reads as TGTGCCTGGAGTGTATCCCAAAGCACAGATACGCAGTATTTT.

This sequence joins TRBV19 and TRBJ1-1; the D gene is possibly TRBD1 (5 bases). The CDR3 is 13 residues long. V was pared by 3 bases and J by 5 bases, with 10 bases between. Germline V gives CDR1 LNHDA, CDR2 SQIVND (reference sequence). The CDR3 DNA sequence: TGTGCCAGTAGTATCAGGGACCTGACTGAAGCTTTCTTT. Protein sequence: CASSIRDLTEAFF.

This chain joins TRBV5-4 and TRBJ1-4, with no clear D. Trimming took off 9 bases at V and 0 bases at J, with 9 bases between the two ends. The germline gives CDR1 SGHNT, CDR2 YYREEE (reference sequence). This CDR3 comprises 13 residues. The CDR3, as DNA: TGTGCCACCCGCCGGTCAACTAATGAAAAACTGTTTTTT. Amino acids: CATRRSTNEKLFF.

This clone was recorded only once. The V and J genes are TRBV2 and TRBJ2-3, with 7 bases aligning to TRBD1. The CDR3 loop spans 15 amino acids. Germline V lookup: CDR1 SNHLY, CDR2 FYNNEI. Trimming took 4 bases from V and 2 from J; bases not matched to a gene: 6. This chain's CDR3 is CASSGWTGNTDTQYF. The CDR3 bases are TGTGCCAGCAGTGGATGGACAGGAAACACAGATACGCAGTATTTT.

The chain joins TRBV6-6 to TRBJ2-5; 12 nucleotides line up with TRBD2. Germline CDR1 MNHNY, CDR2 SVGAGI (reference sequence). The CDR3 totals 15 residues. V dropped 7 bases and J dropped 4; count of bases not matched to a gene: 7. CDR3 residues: CASKRPLAGGETQYF. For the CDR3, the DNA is TGTGCCAGCAAGAGGCCACTAGCGGGGGGAGAGACCCAGTACTTC.

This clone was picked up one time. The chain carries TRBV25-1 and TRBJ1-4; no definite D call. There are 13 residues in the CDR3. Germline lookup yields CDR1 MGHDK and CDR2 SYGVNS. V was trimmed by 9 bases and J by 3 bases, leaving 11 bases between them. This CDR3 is CASTRAANEKLFF. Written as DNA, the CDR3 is TGTGCCAGTACCCGCGCGGCTAATGAAAAACTGTTTTTT.

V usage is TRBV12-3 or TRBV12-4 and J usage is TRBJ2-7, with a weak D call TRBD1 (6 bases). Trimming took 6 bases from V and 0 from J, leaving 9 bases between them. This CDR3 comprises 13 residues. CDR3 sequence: CASRRTASYEQYF. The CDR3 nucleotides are TGTGCCAGCAGAAGGACAGCCTCCTACGAGCAGTACTTC.

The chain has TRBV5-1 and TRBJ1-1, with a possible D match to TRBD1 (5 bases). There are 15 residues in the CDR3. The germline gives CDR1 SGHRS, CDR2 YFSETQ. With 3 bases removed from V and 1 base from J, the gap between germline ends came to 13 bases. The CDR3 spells CASSSLGTPNTEAFF. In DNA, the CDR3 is TGCGCCAGCAGCTCCTTGGGGACCCCGAACACTGAAGCTTTCTTT.

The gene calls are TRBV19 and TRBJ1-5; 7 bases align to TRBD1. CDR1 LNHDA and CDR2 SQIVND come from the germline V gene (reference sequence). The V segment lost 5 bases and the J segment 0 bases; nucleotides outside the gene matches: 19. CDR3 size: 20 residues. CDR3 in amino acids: CASSPTKGAGSHYSNQPQHF. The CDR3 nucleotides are TGTGCCAGTAGTCCCACCAAGGGGGCAGGGAGTCACTATAGCAATCAGCCCCAGCATTTT.

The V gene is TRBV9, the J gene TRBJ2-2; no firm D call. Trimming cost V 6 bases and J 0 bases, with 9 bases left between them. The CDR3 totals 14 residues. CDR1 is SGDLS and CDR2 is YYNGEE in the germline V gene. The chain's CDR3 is CASTRAANTGELFF. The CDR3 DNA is TGTGCCAGCACTCGCGCTGCGAACACCGGGGAGCTGTTTTTT.

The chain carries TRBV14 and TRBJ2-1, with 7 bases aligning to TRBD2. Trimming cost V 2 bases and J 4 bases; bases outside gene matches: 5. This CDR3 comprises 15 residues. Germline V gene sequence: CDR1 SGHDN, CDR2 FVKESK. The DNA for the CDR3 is TGTGCCAGCAGCCAAACCAGCGGGACTTACAATGAGCAGTTCTTC. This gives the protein CASSQTSGTYNEQFF.

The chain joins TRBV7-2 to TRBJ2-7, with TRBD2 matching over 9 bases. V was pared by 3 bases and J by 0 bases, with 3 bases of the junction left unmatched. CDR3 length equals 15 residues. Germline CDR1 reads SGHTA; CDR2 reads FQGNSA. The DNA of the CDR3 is TGTGCCAGCAGCTTTCTAGCGGGGAGCTCCTACGAGCAGTACTTC. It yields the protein CASSFLAGSSYEQYF.

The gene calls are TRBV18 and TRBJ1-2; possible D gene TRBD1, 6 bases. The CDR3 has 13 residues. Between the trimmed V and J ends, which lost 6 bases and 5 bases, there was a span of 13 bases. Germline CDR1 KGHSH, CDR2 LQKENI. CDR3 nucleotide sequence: TGTGCCAGCTCGAGGGGGAATGGGTATGGCTACACCTTC. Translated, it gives CASSRGNGYGYTF.

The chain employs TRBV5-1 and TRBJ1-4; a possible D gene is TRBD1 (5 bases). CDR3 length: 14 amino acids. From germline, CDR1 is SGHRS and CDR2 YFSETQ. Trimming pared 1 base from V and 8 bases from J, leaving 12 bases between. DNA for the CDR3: TGCGCCAGCAGCTTGTATGGGGCGGGGGAAAAACTGTTTTTT. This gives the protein CASSLYGAGEKLFF.

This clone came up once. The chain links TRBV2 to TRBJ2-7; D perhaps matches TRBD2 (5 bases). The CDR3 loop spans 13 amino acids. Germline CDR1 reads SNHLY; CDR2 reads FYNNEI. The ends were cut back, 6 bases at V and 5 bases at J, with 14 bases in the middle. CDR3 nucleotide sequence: TGTGCCAGCAGGGCGGGTCATTGGGACGAGCAGTACTTC. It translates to CASRAGHWDEQYF.

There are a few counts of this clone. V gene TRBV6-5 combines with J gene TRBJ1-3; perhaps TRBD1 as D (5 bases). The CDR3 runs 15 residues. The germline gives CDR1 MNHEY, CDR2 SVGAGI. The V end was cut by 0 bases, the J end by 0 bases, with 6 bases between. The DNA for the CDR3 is TGTGCCAGCAGTTACTCTGACAGCTCTGGAAACACCATATATTTT. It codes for CASSYSDSSGNTIYF.

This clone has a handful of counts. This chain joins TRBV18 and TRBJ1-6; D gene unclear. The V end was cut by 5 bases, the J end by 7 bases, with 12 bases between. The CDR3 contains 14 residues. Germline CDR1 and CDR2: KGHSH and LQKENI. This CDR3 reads CASSFRPPNSPLHF. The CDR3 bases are TGTGCCAGCTCATTCCGACCCCCAAATTCACCCCTCCACTTT. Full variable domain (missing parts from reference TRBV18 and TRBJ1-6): NAGVMQNPRHLVRRRGQEARLRCSPMKGHSHVYWYRQLPEEGLKFMVYLQKENIIDESGMPKERFSAEFPKEGPSILRIQQVVRGDSAAYFCASSFRPPNSPLHFGNGTRLTVT.

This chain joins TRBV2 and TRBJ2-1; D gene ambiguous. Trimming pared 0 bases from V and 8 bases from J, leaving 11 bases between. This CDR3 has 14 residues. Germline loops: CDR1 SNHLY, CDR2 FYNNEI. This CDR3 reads CASSEATGLDEQFF. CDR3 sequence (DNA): TGTGCCAGCAGTGAAGCTACCGGGCTAGATGAGCAGTTCTTC.